This T cell receptor beta chain was identified in a study of cytomegalovirus exposure and HLA in healthy donors. Findings and limits, study-wide: According to the study, 180 or so TCR beta chains were cytomegalovirus-associated. Available immune exposure information was restricted to CMV serostatus only. When the data were analyzed later, several of the most significant clusters appeared to be linked to common viral pathogens.

V was pared by 5 bases and J by 1 base, with 7 bases of the junction left unmatched. This CDR3 has 15 residues. Germline-derived CDR1 and CDR2 are MNHEY and SMNVEV (reference sequence). The study ran its PCR with 60 Vbeta and 13 Jbeta primers. Profiled with immunoSEQ multiplex PCR; TCRdb holds only in-frame clones, not every one. The table records some 180,000 clones, roughly 78% of them present only once. A note on this clone: The antigen is unknown.

V gene TRBV27 combines with J gene TRBJ2-7; 8 positions agree with TRBD1. The clonotype comes from a young woman in good health and CMV-seronegative. Material: PBMCs. CDR3 sequence (DNA): TGTGCCAGCAGTCCCGGACAGGGAACATCCTACGAGCAGTACTTC. As protein: CASSPGQGTSYEQYF.